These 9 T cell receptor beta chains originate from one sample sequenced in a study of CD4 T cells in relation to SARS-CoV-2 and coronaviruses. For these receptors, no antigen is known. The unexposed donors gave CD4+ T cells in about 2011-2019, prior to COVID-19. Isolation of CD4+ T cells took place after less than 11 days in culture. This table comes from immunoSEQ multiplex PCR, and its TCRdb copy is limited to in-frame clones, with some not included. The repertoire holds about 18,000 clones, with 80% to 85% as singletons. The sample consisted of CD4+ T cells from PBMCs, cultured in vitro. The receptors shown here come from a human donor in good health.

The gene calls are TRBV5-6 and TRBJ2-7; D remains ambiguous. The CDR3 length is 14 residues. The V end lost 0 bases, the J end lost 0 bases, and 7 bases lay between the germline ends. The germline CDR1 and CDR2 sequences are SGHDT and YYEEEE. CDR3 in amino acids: CASSLDSRSYEQYF. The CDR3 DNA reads TGTGCCAGCAGCTTGGACAGCCGCTCCTACGAGCAGTACTTC.

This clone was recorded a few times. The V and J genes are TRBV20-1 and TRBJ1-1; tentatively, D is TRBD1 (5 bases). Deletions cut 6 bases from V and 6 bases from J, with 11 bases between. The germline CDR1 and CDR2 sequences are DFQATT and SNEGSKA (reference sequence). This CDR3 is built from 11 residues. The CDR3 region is CSAPQGAEAFF. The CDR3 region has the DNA TGCAGTGCCCCGCAGGGAGCTGAAGCTTTCTTT.

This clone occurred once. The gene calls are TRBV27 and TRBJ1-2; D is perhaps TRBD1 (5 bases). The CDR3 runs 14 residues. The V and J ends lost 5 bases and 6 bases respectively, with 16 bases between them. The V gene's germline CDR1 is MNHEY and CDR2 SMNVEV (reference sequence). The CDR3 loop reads CASSPGGIYNGYTF. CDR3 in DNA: TGTGCCAGCAGTCCCGGGGGAATCTACAATGGCTACACCTTC.

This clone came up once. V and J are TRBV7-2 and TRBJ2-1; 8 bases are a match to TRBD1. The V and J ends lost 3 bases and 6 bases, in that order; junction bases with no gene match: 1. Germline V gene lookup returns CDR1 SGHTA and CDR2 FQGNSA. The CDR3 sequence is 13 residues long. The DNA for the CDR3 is TGTGCCAGCAGCTTTGGACAGGGCAATGAGCAGTTCTTC. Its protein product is CASSFGQGNEQFF.

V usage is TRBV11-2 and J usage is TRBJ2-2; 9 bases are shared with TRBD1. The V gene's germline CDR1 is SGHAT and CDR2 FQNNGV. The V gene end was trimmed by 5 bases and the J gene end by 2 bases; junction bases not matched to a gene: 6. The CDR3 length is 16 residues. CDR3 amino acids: CASSPGTGRNTGELFF. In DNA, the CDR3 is TGTGCCAGCAGCCCGGGGACAGGGCGAAACACCGGGGAGCTGTTTTTT. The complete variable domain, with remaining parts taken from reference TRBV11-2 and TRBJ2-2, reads EAGVAQSPRYKIIEKRQSVAFWCNPISGHATLYWYQQILGQGPKLLIQFQNNGVVDDSQLPKDRFSAERLKGVDSTLKIQPAKLEDSAVYLCASSPGTGRNTGELFFGEGSRLTVL.

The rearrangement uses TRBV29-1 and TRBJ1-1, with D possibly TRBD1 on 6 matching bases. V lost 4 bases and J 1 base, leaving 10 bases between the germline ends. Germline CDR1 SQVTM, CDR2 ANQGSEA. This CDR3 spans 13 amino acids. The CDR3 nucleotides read TGCAGCGTTGCCACGACAGGGAACACTGAAGCTTTCTTT. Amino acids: CSVATTGNTEAFF.

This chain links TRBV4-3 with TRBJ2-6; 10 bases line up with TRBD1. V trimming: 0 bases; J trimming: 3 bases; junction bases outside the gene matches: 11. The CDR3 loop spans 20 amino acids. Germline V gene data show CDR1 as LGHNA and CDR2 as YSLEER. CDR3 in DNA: TGCGCCAGCAGCCAAGAACCCGAGACAGGGGGCGTCTTTGGGGCCAACGTCCTGACTTTC. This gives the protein CASSQEPETGGVFGANVLTF.

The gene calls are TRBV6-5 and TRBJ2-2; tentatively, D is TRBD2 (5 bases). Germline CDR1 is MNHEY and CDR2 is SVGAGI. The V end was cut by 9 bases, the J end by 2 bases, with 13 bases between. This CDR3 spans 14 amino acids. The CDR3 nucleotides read TGTGCCAGTTCTGGGCGGGCCAACACCGGGGAGCTGTTTTTT. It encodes CASSGRANTGELFF.

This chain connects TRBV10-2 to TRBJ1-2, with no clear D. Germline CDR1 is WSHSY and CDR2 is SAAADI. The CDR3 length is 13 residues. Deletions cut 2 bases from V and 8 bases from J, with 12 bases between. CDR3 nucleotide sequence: TGCGCCAGCAGTGAGGCAACGCTGGAAGGCTACACCTTC. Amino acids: CASSEATLEGYTF.